The 28 T cell receptor beta chains presented below share a single source sample, sequenced in a study of T cells in Graves' hyperthyroidism and ophthalmopathy. TCR beta CDR3 sequences were amplified from RNA transcripts. HTBI primers were employed in a first-round RT-PCR of the TCR CDR3. TCRdb called the multiplex PCR reads again in MiXCR, with one record for every CDR3 protein. The table lists about half a million distinct CDR3 sequences, roughly 24% of them singletons, with around 11% in the top ten. Sequencing used blood. Receptors were obtained from a woman in her twenties or thirties with Graves' ophthalmopathy.

This clonotype was counted ten times or more. The chain carries TRBV20-1 and TRBJ1-5, with TRBD1 matching over 9 bases. CDR3 size: 14 residues. J gave up 3 bases and V 4 bases, and 4 bases lay outside the gene matches. CDR1 DFQATT and CDR2 SNEGSKA come from the germline V gene (reference sequence). CDR3 loop: CSAIRDRDNQPQHF. In DNA form, the CDR3 reads TGCAGTGCTATCCGGGACAGGGACAATCAGCCCCAGCATTTT.

This clonotype occurred many times. This chain connects TRBV18 to TRBJ1-1; D remains ambiguous. Trimming cost V 2 bases and J 4 bases, with 8 bases left between them. From germline, CDR1 is KGHSH and CDR2 LQKENI. This CDR3 is built from 13 residues. CDR3 sequence: CASSPAGTTEAFF. The CDR3 DNA sequence: TGTGCCAGCTCACCAGCCGGTACCACTGAAGCTTTCTTT.

With regard to this clonotype: The conserved final phenylalanine or tryptophan is absent from the CDR3, which likely points to a read error. The CDR3 nucleotides read TGTGCCACCAGCAGGGATCTGTACACTGAAGCTTTCGTT. Translated: CATSRDLYTEAFV. The rearrangement joins TRBV15 to TRBJ1-1; D call uncertain. V lost 3 bases and J 3 bases, leaving 8 bases between the germline ends. Germline V gene lookup returns CDR1 LNHNV and CDR2 YYDKDF (reference sequence). The CDR3 loop spans 13 amino acids.

The sample holds many counts of this clonotype. The rearrangement uses TRBV4-2 and TRBJ2-5; 10 bases agree with TRBD2. CDR1 is LGHNA, CDR2 YNFKEQ, per germline. The length of the CDR3 is 15 residues. The junction had 3 bases not matched to a gene; V was cut back by 2 bases and J by 3 bases. CDR3: CASSQHSGGKETQYF. The DNA of the CDR3 is TGTGCCAGCAGCCAACATAGCGGGGGGAAAGAGACCCAGTACTTC.

This clonotype was seen ten or more times. The chain couples TRBV9 to TRBJ2-5; D is uncertain. The CDR3 runs to 13 residues. Germline V gives CDR1 SGDLS, CDR2 YYNGEE. Trimming shortened V by 1 base and J by 0 bases, and 4 bases separated the two germline ends. CDR3: CASSVSDQETQYF. CDR3 DNA: TGTGCCAGCAGCGTATCAGACCAAGAGACCCAGTACTTC.

This clonotype was picked up many times. The chain combines TRBV4-3 with TRBJ1-1; no definite D call. Trimming removed 0 bases from V and 1 base from J, with 9 bases in between. The CDR3 is 15 residues long. Germline loops: CDR1 LGHNA, CDR2 YSLEER. Here the CDR3 reads CASSQDLPANTEAFF. In DNA, the CDR3 is TGCGCCAGCAGCCAAGATCTTCCAGCGAACACTGAAGCTTTCTTT.

The chain carries TRBV12-3 or TRBV12-4 and TRBJ1-1; 7 bases agree with TRBD1. V shed 6 bases, J shed 5 bases, and the junction held 12 bases outside the gene matches. The CDR3 is made up of 15 amino acids. DNA for the CDR3: TGTGCCAGCAGCCCTCACCGCAGGGGGTTTACTGAAGCTTTCTTT. Its protein is CASSPHRRGFTEAFF.

The CDR3 DNA is TGCGCCAGCAGCTCCAGGGGGTTCCTGAACACTGAAGCTTTCTTT. Translated: CASSSRGFLNTEAFF. The V and J genes are TRBV5-1 and TRBJ1-1, with 7 bases aligning to TRBD1. This CDR3 comprises 15 residues. Unmatched junction bases numbered 5, after V lost 3 bases and J lost 0 bases. CDR1 and CDR2 (germline): SGHRS, YFSETQ.

The chain joins TRBV7-8 to TRBJ2-5, with no clear D. The ends were cut back, 7 bases at V and 5 bases at J, with 17 bases in the middle. In germline, CDR1 is SGHVS, CDR2 FQNEAQ. The CDR3 runs to 14 residues. The CDR3 is CASTPRRFGETQYF. In DNA, the CDR3 is TGTGCCAGCACCCCCAGGCGATTCGGGGAGACCCAGTACTTC.

V is TRBV6-5 and J is TRBJ1-2; tentative D call: TRBD1 (5 bases). CDR1 and CDR2 (germline): MNHEY, SVGAGI. V shed 0 bases and J shed 6 bases, with 8 bases lying between them. The CDR3 is 13 amino acids. CDR3 amino acids: CASSYSKGNGYTF. The CDR3 nucleotides are TGTGCCAGCAGTTACTCGAAGGGGAATGGCTACACCTTC.

Worth noting for this clonotype: Being one base from a much bigger clone, this may be a read error. This chain uses TRBV18 with TRBJ2-3; D gene uncertain. CDR3 length equals 15 residues. CDR1 and CDR2 from the germline V gene are KGHSH and LQKENI. V lost 2 bases and J 2 bases, leaving 11 bases between the germline ends. CDR3 loop: CASSPCSKNTDTQYF. The CDR3 nucleotides are TGTGCCAGCTCACCATGTTCTAAGAACACAGATACGCAGTATTTT.

This clonotype was observed many times. V gene TRBV6-5 combines with J gene TRBJ2-7; 7 bases agree with TRBD1. After removal of 4 bases from V and 6 bases from J, the junction contained 12 bases not matched to a gene. The germline V gene has CDR1 MNHEY and CDR2 SVGAGI. This CDR3 is 15 amino acids long. The CDR3 bases are TGTGCCAGCAGTTCCCTTCGACAGGGCGAGGGCGAGCAGTACTTC. As protein: CASSSLRQGEGEQYF.

This clonotype was picked up many times. The chain's CDR3 is CASSSPTGYSSYEQYF. The DNA for the CDR3 is TGTGCCAGCAGTTCCCCGACAGGGTACAGCTCCTACGAGCAGTACTTC. This chain joins TRBV28 and TRBJ2-7; 7 bases are shared with TRBD1. J was trimmed by 0 bases and V by 4 bases; bases with no gene match: 9. Germline values: CDR1 MDHEN, CDR2 SYDVKM. The CDR3 is 16 amino acids.

To note about this clonotype: At one end, the junction sequence differs from germline, possibly due to a read error. The DNA of the CDR3 is TGCGTCAGCAGCTTGTACGGCAGTGAAGCTTTCTTT. Residues: CVSSLYGSEAFF. This chain uses TRBV5-1 with TRBJ1-1; D is uncertain. Germline CDR1 and CDR2: SGHRS and YFSETQ. The CDR3 loop spans 12 amino acids.

This clonotype was observed a handful of times. The chain uses TRBV7-3 and TRBJ1-1; D not certain. This CDR3 is 13 amino acids long. Per the germline V gene, CDR1 is SGHTA and CDR2 is FQGTGA. Trimming shortened V by 4 bases and J by 1 base, and 7 bases separated the two germline ends. Here the CDR3 DNA reads TGTGCCAGCAGCTCGAACCCGAACACTGAAGCTTTCTTT. Residues: CASSSNPNTEAFF.

This clonotype appeared many times. J is TRBJ1-2 and V is TRBV6-1; D is unclear. Germline-derived CDR1 and CDR2 are MNHNS and SASEGT. The CDR3 loop spans 13 amino acids. Trimming cost V 8 bases and J 2 bases, with 12 bases left between them. This chain's CDR3 is CASLREENYGYTF. CDR3 DNA sequence: TGTGCCAGCCTCAGAGAAGAAAACTATGGCTACACCTTC.

This clonotype was detected many times. This rearrangement joins TRBV12-3 or TRBV12-4 to TRBJ1-1; D is possibly TRBD1 (5 bases). V gave up 7 bases and J gave up 4 bases, with 19 bases separating them. The CDR3 contains 15 residues. The CDR3 region has the DNA TGTGCCAGCATCGATCAGGAGACGGGGGGCACTGAAGCTTTCTTT. It specifies CASIDQETGGTEAFF.

This clonotype was seen at least ten times. The V and J genes are TRBV12-3 or TRBV12-4 and TRBJ2-2, with D perhaps TRBD2 (6 bases). The CDR3 loop spans 15 amino acids. Trimming stripped 1 base from V and 4 bases from J, with 10 bases between. The CDR3 region is CASSLGRGLTGELFF. DNA of the CDR3: TGTGCCAGCAGTTTAGGGCGGGGTCTCACCGGGGAGCTGTTTTTT.

This clonotype occurred many times. The CDR3 nucleotides are TGTGCCAGCAGTTACTCGAGCCGCTGGGCCTATAATTCACCCCTCCACTTT. Translation: CASSYSSRWAYNSPLHF. This sequence joins TRBV6-5 and TRBJ1-6; D unresolved. The CDR3 is 17 amino acids. CDR1 and CDR2 (germline): MNHEY, SVGAGI. V lost 0 bases to trimming and J lost 2 bases, with 11 bases between them.

This clonotype was seen more than once but under ten times. This rearrangement joins TRBV4-3 to TRBJ2-2; 9 positions match TRBD1. This CDR3 contains 17 residues. V lost 7 bases and J lost 5; bases outside the gene matches: 14. Germline CDR1 reads LGHNA; CDR2 reads YSLEER. The CDR3 loop is CASTFRDRVVRTGELFF. CDR3 DNA sequence: TGCGCCAGCACGTTCCGGGACAGGGTAGTTCGGACCGGGGAGCTGTTTTTT.

In its sample, this clonotype was seen a few times. The chain uses TRBV2 and TRBJ2-3; the match to TRBD2 covers 9 bases. Germline loops: CDR1 SNHLY, CDR2 FYNNEI. J lost 1 base, V lost 4 bases, and 3 bases had no gene match. The CDR3 runs 15 residues. CDR3: CASSAERGGTDTQYF. In nucleotides, the CDR3 is TGTGCCAGCAGTGCCGAGCGGGGGGGCACAGATACGCAGTATTTT.

The chain has TRBV3-1 and TRBJ2-7, with D possibly TRBD2 on 6 matching bases. V was clipped by 4 bases and J by 5 bases, with 21 bases between them. This CDR3 has 16 amino acids. The germline gives CDR1 LGHDT, CDR2 YNNKEL (reference sequence). The CDR3 coding sequence is TGTGCCAGCAGCCCAGGAGGATTCGCCGGAGGGCACGAGCAGTACTTC. It yields the protein CASSPGGFAGGHEQYF.

This clonotype was observed many times. The chain has TRBV12-3 or TRBV12-4 and TRBJ1-1; D is undetermined. V was trimmed by 4 bases and J by 5 bases, leaving 17 bases between them. The CDR3 is made up of 15 amino acids. In DNA form, the CDR3 reads TGTGCCAGCAGTTCTCGGACGGAGTCTATAACTGAAGCTTTCTTT. Translated: CASSSRTESITEAFF.

This clonotype was seen ten or more times. Possible read error: a much larger clone is one base away. This chain links TRBV27 with TRBJ2-7; the match to TRBD2 covers 7 bases. The germline V gene has CDR1 MNHEY and CDR2 SMNVEV (reference sequence). The CDR3 runs 19 residues. The CDR3 loop is CASRASVRTKPFWDYGQYF. The CDR3 bases are TGTGCCAGCAGAGCTAGCGTACGCACAAAGCCCTTTTGGGACTACGGGCAGTACTTC.

This clonotype came up many times. The rearrangement links TRBV28 to TRBJ1-5; D may be TRBD1 (5 bases). Trimming took 6 bases from V and 5 from J, leaving 20 bases between them. The CDR3 extends over 16 amino acids. Germline V lookup: CDR1 MDHEN, CDR2 SYDVKM. The CDR3 coding sequence is TGTGCCAGCAGGCGCGCTGGACCAGGGCCCTATCAGCCCCAGCATTTT. Its translation is CASRRAGPGPYQPQHF.

This clonotype has ten or more counts. This chain links TRBV27 with TRBJ1-5; possibly TRBD1 for D (6 bases). This CDR3 is built from 16 residues. The V end lost 2 bases, the J end lost 3 bases, and 14 bases lay between the germline ends. In germline, CDR1 is MNHEY, CDR2 SMNVEV (reference sequence). CDR3 residues: CASSLLGRGNNQPQHF. DNA of the CDR3: TGTGCCAGCAGTTTACTCGGCAGGGGAAACAATCAGCCCCAGCATTTT.

This clonotype was counted a few times. The chain employs TRBV12-3 or TRBV12-4 and TRBJ1-3, with D perhaps TRBD1 (6 bases). This CDR3 has 15 residues. V gave up 6 bases and J gave up 4 bases, with 16 bases separating them. CDR3 sequence reads: CASRPDTGSGNTIYF. CDR3 bases: TGTGCCAGCAGACCAGACACAGGGTCCGGAAACACCATATATTTT.

The chain employs TRBV7-9 and TRBJ2-7, with D unclear. With 5 bases removed from V and 4 bases from J, the gap between germline ends came to 9 bases. The CDR3 contains 12 residues. CDR1 is SEHNR, CDR2 FQNEAQ, per germline (reference sequence). The CDR3 nucleotides read TGTGCCAGCAGCCCCACGCAGTACGAGCAGTACTTC. This gives the protein CASSPTQYEQYF.